This passage covers 8 T cell receptor beta chains from one sample sequenced in a study of T-cell memory formation after mild COVID-19 (dated by TCRdb to about 2021). The method was 5' RACE. The sequencer listed for this sample is Illumina NovaSeq 6000. The public sequencing data were trimmed at Q25 with fastp and processed into clonotypes with MiXCR by TCRdb, which kept only in-frame beta chains. Under each unique CDR3 protein, matching rows form one entry showing the most common genes and DNA. The sample data list around 420,000 distinct CDR3 sequences, and about 24% of these were observed just once. Clones ranked in the top ten supply around 8.1% of the sample. Sequencing input: PBMCs or a T cell subset sorted from them (not recorded which). The receptors come from an adult woman who had mild COVID-19 (a few samples of this study predate the infection). The sample titles of this study are shuffled in the database, so cell type and time point are left out; the donor was told from shared clones.

This clonotype was seen a handful of times. The chain recombines TRBV10-3 with TRBJ2-7; 7 nucleotides align to TRBD1. The CDR3 loop spans 14 amino acids. Germline-derived CDR1 and CDR2 are ENHRY and SYGVKD. J lost 6 bases, V lost 6 bases, and 11 bases had no gene match. The CDR3 loop is CAISPPGGKGEQYF. The CDR3 DNA is TGTGCCATCAGCCCTCCAGGGGGAAAGGGCGAGCAGTACTTC.

This chain joins TRBV12-3 or TRBV12-4 and TRBJ2-1, with 11 nucleotides matching TRBD2. The CDR3 is made up of 16 amino acids. The trim removed 4 bases at V and 8 bases at J, leaving 10 bases unmatched. The CDR3 sequence: CASSSDVAGGRDEQFF. CDR3 DNA: TGTGCCAGCAGTTCTGACGTAGCGGGAGGGCGGGATGAGCAGTTCTTC.

This clonotype was observed a few times. The chain carries TRBV6-5 and TRBJ2-1; D gene unclear. This CDR3 is built from 14 residues. Per germline, CDR1 MNHEY and CDR2 SVGAGI. The V end lost 0 bases, the J end lost 10 bases, and 13 bases lay between the germline ends. The DNA for the CDR3 is TGTGCCAGCAGTTACTCGCGCGTTCTTCCGGAGCAGTTCTTC. This gives the protein CASSYSRVLPEQFF.

This clonotype has more than one count but fewer than ten. The chain combines TRBV7-2 with TRBJ2-1, with 7 bases that match TRBD1. J gave up 2 bases and V 6 bases, and 7 bases lay outside the gene matches. CDR1 SGHTA and CDR2 FQGNSA come from the germline V gene. The CDR3 runs to 15 residues. The CDR3, as DNA: TGTGCCAGCAGACGCGACAGGGACCCCTACAATGAGCAGTTCTTC. Amino acid sequence: CASRRDRDPYNEQFF.

The V call is TRBV7-9, the J call TRBJ2-7; a weak D match, TRBD1 (6 bases). This CDR3 comprises 14 residues. Trimming removed 6 bases from V and 0 bases from J, with 12 bases in between. CDR1 is SEHNR, CDR2 FQNEAQ, per germline (reference sequence). CDR3 residues: CASRLQGSSYEQYF. For the CDR3, the DNA is TGTGCCAGCAGGTTGCAGGGGTCCTCCTACGAGCAGTACTTC.

This clonotype showed up just a few times. J is TRBJ2-1 and V is TRBV7-9; 11 bases agree with TRBD2. The CDR3 has 15 amino acids. The germline V gene encodes CDR1 SEHNR and CDR2 FQNEAQ (reference sequence). Germline trimming cut 1 base from V and 9 bases from J; bases unmatched to any gene: 5. The CDR3 coding sequence is TGTGCCAGCAGCTTAGTACTAGCGGGGGTGATTGAGCAGTTCTTC. Translated, it gives CASSLVLAGVIEQFF.

The chain combines TRBV18 with TRBJ2-5, with D hard to call. Germline-derived CDR1 and CDR2 are KGHSH and LQKENI. Trimming removed 0 bases at V and 7 bases at J, with 6 bases between. The CDR3 totals 12 residues. CDR3 loop: CASSPPTGTQYF. The CDR3 nucleotides are TGTGCCAGCTCACCACCTACCGGGACCCAGTACTTC.

This clonotype was detected only a few times. The chain employs TRBV9 and TRBJ2-1; 11 bases agree with TRBD2. V dropped 3 bases and J dropped 10; count of bases not matched to a gene: 12. The CDR3 sequence is 16 residues long. Germline V gene sequence: CDR1 SGDLS, CDR2 YYNGEE. CDR3 sequence (DNA): TGTGCCAGCAGCGCCCTTAGCGGGAGGGCCTTGAGCGAGCAGTTCTTC. Translation: CASSALSGRALSEQFF.